This is a list of T cell receptor beta chains from one sample in a study of blood T cell repertoires in COVID-19. Generated by immunoSEQ multiplex PCR, the TCRdb table keeps only in-frame clones and is missing some. This sample has around 260,000 clones, with approximately 83% found just once. Source material: peripheral blood. The receptor set was obtained from a woman aged 50 to 60 who had recovered from COVID-19. CDR3s include the opening cysteine and the closing phenylalanine or tryptophan. The D gene is left open where the match is weak. Rows give clone size only sometimes, using once, few, many, or a class for an expanded clone.

j_call d_call v_call clone_size cdr3_aa cdr3_nt
TRBJ1-2 - TRBV7-9 - CASRWGGAGGYGYTF TGTGCCAGCCGCTGGGGGGGGGCGGGGGGTTATGGCTACACCTTC
TRBJ2-5 - TRBV29-1 - CSVEDGHTVQETQYF TGCAGCGTTGAAGATGGACACACAGTCCAAGAGACCCAGTACTTC
TRBJ1-6 - TRBV12-3/TRBV12-4 - CASSFLGGGLHF TGTGCCAGCAGTTTCTTGGGTGGCGGTCTCCACTTT
TRBJ2-2 - TRBV28 - CASNPGLEGELFF TGTGCCAGCAATCCGGGACTTGAGGGGGAGCTGTTTTTT
TRBJ2-5 - TRBV7-2 - CASSRTVVGTQYF TGTGCCAGCAGCCGAACGGTGGTTGGGACCCAGTACTTC
TRBJ1-5 - TRBV9 few CASSVEGGPQHF TGTGCCAGCAGCGTAGAAGGGGGGCCCCAGCATTTT
TRBJ1-2 - TRBV12-3/TRBV12-4 - CASSLGGGYTF TGTGCCAGCAGTTTGGGGGGAGGCTACACCTTC
TRBJ1-2 TRBD1 TRBV28 - CASSPRGQGNYGYTF TGTGCCAGCAGTCCCAGGGGGCAGGGTAACTATGGCTACACCTTC
TRBJ1-1 - TRBV19 - CASSPGANTEAFF TGTGCCAGTAGCCCAGGGGCGAACACTGAAGCTTTCTTT
TRBJ2-7 - TRBV5-8 - CASSSRGLPAYEQYF TGTGCCAGCAGTTCCCGGGGACTCCCTGCCTACGAGCAGTACTTC
TRBJ1-2 TRBD1 TRBV10-1 - CASIRTGGYGYTF TGCGCCAGCATTAGGACAGGGGGCTATGGCTACACCTTC
TRBJ2-7 - TRBV7-2 - CASSVTVYEQYF TGTGCCAGCAGTGTGACAGTCTACGAGCAGTACTTC
TRBJ2-1 - TRBV19 - CASSISSYSYNEQFF TGTGCCAGTAGTATATCCTCGTACTCCTACAATGAGCAGTTCTTC
TRBJ2-5 TRBD2 TRBV7-2 - CASSLVGGEQETQYF TGTGCCAGCAGCTTAGTCGGGGGGGAGCAAGAGACCCAGTACTTC
TRBJ1-4 - TRBV5-1 - CASSLAGTTNEKLFF TGCGCCAGCAGCTTGGCGGGAACAACTAATGAAAAACTGTTTTTT
TRBJ1-2 TRBD1 TRBV5-4 - CASSTGTGGAGYGYTF TGTGCCAGCAGCACTGGGACAGGGGGCGCCGGCTATGGCTACACCTTC
TRBJ1-3 - TRBV28 once CASRGGTLFFQHF TGTGCCAGCAGAGGCGGGACTCTCTTTTTCCAACATTTT
TRBJ2-3 - TRBV4-3 - CASSQARDVGSTDTQYF TGCGCCAGCAGCCAAGCCAGGGATGTGGGAAGCACAGATACGCAGTATTTT
TRBJ2-4 TRBD1 TRBV28 - CASTHGQGGVSFQYF TGTGCCAGCACCCACGGACAGGGGGGGGTCTCCTTTCAGTACTTC
TRBJ2-4 TRBD2 TRBV27 - CASSSQGGLQYF TGTGCCAGCAGTTCGCAGGGAGGGCTTCAGTACTTC
TRBJ2-5 - TRBV27 - CASSPQVQETQYF TGTGCCAGCAGTCCACAAGTCCAAGAGACCCAGTACTTC
TRBJ2-7 - TRBV5-4 - CASSFRGSPIYEQYF TGTGCCAGCAGCTTTAGGGGCTCACCGATCTACGAGCAGTACTTC
TRBJ2-1 TRBD2 TRBV5-6 once CASSFPGGVYNEQFF TGTGCCAGCAGCTTCCCGGGGGGGGTTTACAATGAGCAGTTCTTC
TRBJ2-7 - TRBV5-4 - CASSPTGTDSSYEQYF TGTGCCAGCAGCCCGACGGGGACGGACAGCTCCTACGAGCAGTACTTC
TRBJ1-5 - TRBV2 - CASQGLTGSGNQPQHF TGTGCCAGCCAAGGTTTGACCGGGTCGGGCAATCAGCCCCAGCATTTT
TRBJ1-3 - TRBV5-1 - CASSTGQPVSGNTIYF TGCGCCAGCAGCACCGGACAGCCCGTCTCTGGAAACACCATATATTTT
TRBJ1-1 TRBD1 TRBV28 - CASSLGTGPLNTEAFF TGTGCCAGCAGTTTGGGGACAGGGCCCTTGAACACTGAAGCTTTCTTT
TRBJ2-1 TRBD2 TRBV5-5 - CASSLSSGRANEQFF TGTGCCAGCAGCTTGAGTAGCGGGAGGGCGAATGAGCAGTTCTTC
TRBJ1-4 TRBD1 TRBV19 once CASSIGRDRQNEKLFF TGTGCCAGTAGTATAGGTCGGGACAGGCAAAATGAAAAACTGTTTTTT
TRBJ2-3 - TRBV9 few CASSVGSSRDTQYF TGTGCCAGCAGCGTAGGTAGTTCTCGAGATACGCAGTATTTT
TRBJ1-5 - TRBV18 few CASSPGEGVSQPQHF TGTGCCAGCTCACCCGGTGAGGGGGTGAGTCAGCCCCAGCATTTT
TRBJ2-5 TRBD2 TRBV6-2/TRBV6-3 few CASSYSPSGSGETQYF TGTGCCAGCAGTTACTCTCCTAGCGGATCCGGGGAGACCCAGTACTTC
TRBJ2-5 - TRBV6-2/TRBV6-3 - CASSYGAGPKETQYF TGTGCCAGCAGTTACGGGGCGGGGCCAAAAGAGACCCAGTACTTC
TRBJ1-5 - TRBV7-6 - CASSISRQGNQPQHF TGTGCCAGCAGCATCTCCCGACAGGGCAATCAGCCCCAGCATTTT
TRBJ1-4 TRBD1 TRBV7-8 - CASGQGGSRNEKLFF TGTGCCAGCGGACAGGGTGGGAGCCGTAATGAAAAACTGTTTTTT
TRBJ2-3 - TRBV10-3 - CAISGRETRISTDTQYF TGTGCCATCAGTGGGCGTGAGACAAGGATTAGCACAGATACGCAGTATTTT
TRBJ2-2 - TRBV19 - CASSPGVAANTGELFF TGTGCCAGTAGTCCCGGGGTAGCGGCCAACACCGGGGAGCTGTTTTTT
TRBJ1-3 - TRBV29-1 few CSVRGDGNTIYF TGCAGCGTTCGAGGAGACGGAAACACCATATATTTT
TRBJ1-2 - TRBV16 - CASSQSWESYGYTF TGTGCCAGCAGCCAATCGTGGGAGTCCTATGGCTACACCTTC
TRBJ1-1 TRBD1 TRBV19 - CASSINWQGDTEAFF TGTGCCAGTAGTATAAATTGGCAGGGGGACACTGAAGCTTTCTTT
TRBJ2-1 - TRBV29-1 - CSVEVADNEQFF TGCAGCGTTGAGGTGGCCGACAATGAGCAGTTCTTC
TRBJ2-1 - TRBV18 once CASSPIQVTNEQFF TGTGCCAGCTCACCAATTCAGGTTACCAATGAGCAGTTCTTC
TRBJ2-3 - TRBV28 - CASSPGRGRDTQYF TGTGCCAGCAGTCCGGGCAGGGGGAGGGATACGCAGTATTTT
TRBJ2-7 - TRBV15 - CATSAWRADEQYF TGTGCCACCAGCGCCTGGAGAGCGGACGAGCAGTACTTC
TRBJ1-2 - TRBV3-1/TRBV3-2 once CASSPTSRGGYGYTF TGTGCCAGCAGCCCTACGTCCCGGGGGGGCTATGGCTACACCTTC
TRBJ1-2 - TRBV27 - CASSSGGDYGYTF TGTGCCAGCAGTTCCGGGGGAGACTATGGCTACACCTTC
TRBJ1-4 - TRBV7-9 - CASSLGSGLGNEKLFF TGTGCCAGCAGCTTAGGAAGCGGGTTGGGTAATGAAAAACTGTTTTTT
TRBJ2-7 - TRBV18 - CASSTEGEQYF TGTGCCAGCTCAACAGAGGGCGAGCAGTACTTC
TRBJ2-7 TRBD1 TRBV28 - CASSPADRVGGQYF TGTGCCAGCAGTCCGGCCGACAGGGTTGGAGGGCAGTACTTC
TRBJ2-5 TRBD2 TRBV7-9 - CASSRTSAEETQYF TGTGCCAGCAGTCGGACTAGCGCCGAGGAGACCCAGTACTTC
TRBJ2-3 - TRBV7-3 - CASSAGQLGTDTQYF TGTGCCAGCAGCGCAGGACAGTTGGGCACAGATACGCAGTATTTT
TRBJ1-1 - TRBV6-2/TRBV6-3 - CASSYWQEAFF TGTGCCAGCAGTTATTGGCAGGAAGCTTTCTTT
TRBJ2-7 - TRBV19 - CASSIDWAREQYF TGTGCCAGTAGTATAGACTGGGCGAGAGAGCAGTACTTC